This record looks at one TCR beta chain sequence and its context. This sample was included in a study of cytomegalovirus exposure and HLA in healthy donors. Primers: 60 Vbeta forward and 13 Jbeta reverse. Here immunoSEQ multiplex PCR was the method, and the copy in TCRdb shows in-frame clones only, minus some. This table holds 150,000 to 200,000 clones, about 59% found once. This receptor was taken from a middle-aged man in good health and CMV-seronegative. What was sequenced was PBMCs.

CDR3 bases: TGTGCTAGTGGTTTGGTGGGCAGGGGAGGGACTGAAGCTTTCTTT. Protein product: CASGLVGRGGTEAFF. The chain employs TRBV12-5 and TRBJ1-1, with D possibly matching TRBD1 (6 bases). This CDR3 is 15 amino acids long. The ends were cut back, 0 bases at V and 5 bases at J, with 13 bases in the middle. CDR1 and CDR2 (germline): LGHNT, FRNRAP.